This T cell receptor (beta chain) was captured by sequencing in a study of cytomegalovirus exposure and HLA in healthy donors. V was clipped by 3 bases and J by 9 bases; unmatched bases: 6. The length of the CDR3 is 15 residues. Germline assignment: CDR1 MNHEY and CDR2 SMNVEV (reference sequence). Worth noting for this clone: Its target is not known.

13 Jbeta primers and 60 Vbeta primers were used for the PCR. Profiling relied on immunoSEQ multiplex PCR, and the TCRdb table lists in-frame clones only, not all of them. The sample shows about 160,000 clones, more than 65% of them seen only once. Donors showed nominal health when sampled, although they likely had unrecorded immune exposures. General study findings and limits: Most sequenced TCRs were rare (though some public TCRs occurred in many donors). TCR beta chains numbering 164 were designated cytomegalovirus-associated.

The chain links TRBV27 to TRBJ2-1; TRBD2 matches at 12 bases. This receptor was identified in a man aged 50-60 years in good health and CMV-seropositive. Source material: PBMCs. The CDR3 reads CASSFRLAGVGEQFF. The CDR3 DNA sequence: TGTGCCAGCAGTTTCCGACTAGCGGGAGTAGGTGAGCAGTTCTTC.